The text below deals with one T cell receptor beta chain. Antigen specificity is unknown. TCRdb keeps only in-frame clones here, not all; method: immunoSEQ multiplex PCR. Of some 150,000 clones in the sample, 85% to 95% were seen once. These data come from a study of OX40 agonist ivuxolimab in advanced cancers. Study information: With ivuxolimab, an agonistic anti-OX40 (CD134) antibody, patients were treated. Partial responses were achieved by three patients, one with hepatocellular carcinoma and two with cutaneous melanoma. Study-wide findings and caveats: Clonal expansion in partial responders at 0.1-3.0 mg/kg ranked among the lowest. At 0.1 to 3.0 mg/kg and by week 6, clonal expansion occurred in CD4+ and CD8+ blood T cells.

V shed 6 bases and J shed 4 bases, with 15 bases lying between them. This CDR3 is built from 14 residues. Germline CDR1 SGHTA, CDR2 FQGTGA. This clonotype was obtained from an adult with an advanced solid tumor such as melanoma, head and neck, liver or kidney cancer. The chain has TRBV7-3 and TRBJ1-1; D is possibly TRBD1 (5 bases). The sequences come from CD4+ or CD8+ T cells sorted from blood, collected in a trial of the OX40 agonist ivuxolimab. The CDR3 protein is CASSPAGGFTEAFF. The DNA for the CDR3 is TGTGCCAGCAGTCCCGCCGGGGGATTCACTGAAGCTTTCTTT. The whole variable domain, filled in from reference TRBV7-3 and TRBJ1-1, reads GAGVSQTPSNKVTEKGKYVELRCDPISGHTALYWYRQSLGQGPEFLIYFQGTGAADDSGLPNDRFFAVRPEGSVSTLKIQRTERGDSAVYLCASSPAGGFTEAFFGQGTRLTVV.